The next 28 T cell receptor beta chains were all read from a single sample in a study of regulatory T cells in long-lasting Graves disease. Stated time point: newly diagnosed GD, antithyroid drugs for less than 3 months. The TCR library was made from RNA extracted from PBMCs. Building of the TCR beta libraries involved iRepertoire HTBI primers and Arm-PCR of CDR3 regions. TCRdb re-derived calls from the multiplex PCR reads in MiXCR, one entry per CDR3 protein. The table shows 400,000 to 550,000 distinct CDR3 sequences, with more than 12% occurring only once. These data also formed part of another study, on T cells in Graves' hyperthyroidism and ophthalmopathy.

The specimen was peripheral blood mononuclear cells (PBMCs), collected at new diagnosis, from a patient treated with antithyroid drugs. These receptors came from a woman between 25 and 40 years old with Graves disease.

This chain connects TRBV28 to TRBJ2-2; 7 bases map to TRBD1. The V and J ends lost 2 bases and 0 bases, in that order; junction bases with no gene match: 9. Germline V gene lookup returns CDR1 MDHEN and CDR2 SYDVKM. The CDR3 is 18 residues long. The CDR3 sequence is CASSLQGTELPNTGELFF. The DNA for the CDR3 is TGTGCCAGCAGTTTACAAGGGACAGAACTACCGAACACCGGGGAGCTGTTTTTT.

The J gene is TRBJ2-2, the V gene TRBV27, with a weak D call TRBD2 (7 bases). This CDR3 region has 16 residues. Trimming removed 4 bases from V and 3 bases from J, with 15 bases in between. CDR1 and CDR2 from the germline V gene are MNHEY and SMNVEV (reference sequence). The CDR3 DNA is TGTGCCAGCAGTTCGCGGGAGAGGGGGGACACCGGGGAGCTGTTTTTT. This translates into CASSSRERGDTGELFF.

On this clonotype: A far larger clone lies a single base away; this is likely a read error. The V gene is TRBV28, the J gene TRBJ2-7; TRBD2 agrees at 9 bases. The CDR3 is 17 residues long. From germline, CDR1 is MDHEN and CDR2 SYDVKM. V dropped 7 bases and J dropped 7; count of bases not matched to a gene: 20. In DNA, the CDR3 is TGTGCCAGCACCCTGCGGCGGGCGGGAGGGGCGTACAATGAGCAGTACTTC. It encodes CASTLRRAGGAYNEQYF.

This clonotype was recorded many times. This rearrangement joins TRBV12-3 or TRBV12-4 to TRBJ2-7, with D perhaps TRBD1 (6 bases). V was cut by 6 bases and J by 2 bases, with 14 bases left in between. CDR3 length: 14 residues. CDR3 nucleotide sequence: TGTGCCAGCAGCCCAACAGGGCTGACCTACGAGCAGTACTTC. As protein: CASSPTGLTYEQYF.

This clonotype occurred many times. V and J are TRBV20-1 and TRBJ2-1; 14 bases agree with TRBD2. Germline-derived CDR1 and CDR2 are DFQATT and SNEGSKA (reference sequence). There are 15 residues in the CDR3. J gave up 0 bases and V 6 bases, and 1 base lay outside the gene matches. The CDR3 sequence is CSAGTSGSSYNEQFF. The CDR3 DNA sequence: TGCAGTGCGGGGACTAGCGGGAGCTCCTACAATGAGCAGTTCTTC.

This clonotype was seen repeatedly, ten times or more. The V and J genes are TRBV5-1 and TRBJ2-7; TRBD1 matches 7 bases. V trimming: 2 bases; J trimming: 3 bases; junction bases outside the gene matches: 8. Looked up from germline, CDR1 is SGHRS and CDR2 is YFSETQ. This CDR3 is 15 amino acids long. This chain's CDR3 is CASSFSGQPNYEQYF. In DNA, the CDR3 is TGCGCCAGCAGCTTTTCGGGACAGCCAAACTACGAGCAGTACTTC.

This clonotype was observed many times. The chain is built from TRBV6-5 and TRBJ2-1, with 11 nucleotides matching TRBD2. Unmatched junction bases numbered 16, after V lost 1 base and J lost 8 bases. The CDR3 runs to 19 residues. Germline loops: CDR1 MNHEY, CDR2 SVGAGI. The DNA of the CDR3 is TGTGCCAGCAGTTACTTAGCAATATTAGCGGGAGGGCCAGGGGATGAGCAGTTCTTC. It is translated as CASSYLAILAGGPGDEQFF.

The chain couples TRBV6-1 to TRBJ2-1; TRBD2 might be the D (7 bases). V gave up 4 bases and J gave up 9 bases, with 13 bases separating them. CDR1 is MNHNS and CDR2 is SASEGT in the germline V gene. The CDR3 is 13 amino acids. DNA of the CDR3: TGTGCCAGCAGTGCGGGGGGCCCCACTGAGCAGTTCTTC. The encoded protein is CASSAGGPTEQFF.

This clonotype was observed at least ten times. The chain recombines TRBV12-3 or TRBV12-4 with TRBJ2-5; D is uncertain. CDR3 size: 13 residues. The V end lost 7 bases, the J end lost 1 base, and 10 bases lay between the germline ends. CDR3 DNA sequence: TGTGCCAGCACCCGGCAGATCCAAGAGACCCAGTACTTC. Amino acids: CASTRQIQETQYF.

This clonotype came up a few times. V gene TRBV20-1 combines with J gene TRBJ1-1; TRBD1 agrees at 8 bases. V trimming: 3 bases; J trimming: 7 bases; junction bases outside the gene matches: 10. Germline CDR1 is DFQATT and CDR2 is SNEGSKA (reference sequence). The CDR3 runs 14 residues. CDR3 DNA: TGCAGTGCTAGCTGGACAGGGTCGGACAGTGAAGCTTTCTTT. It yields the protein CSASWTGSDSEAFF.

The sample holds many counts of this clonotype. The V and J genes are TRBV12-3 or TRBV12-4 and TRBJ2-7; TRBD2 aligns across 7 bases. This CDR3 spans 13 amino acids. With 3 bases clipped from V and 3 bases from J, the junction kept 2 bases outside the gene matches. The CDR3 DNA is TGTGCCAGCAGTTTTTCGGGAGGCTACGAGCAGTACTTC. Its protein product is CASSFSGGYEQYF.

This clonotype was observed a handful of times. In nucleotides, the CDR3 is TGTGCCACCAGTGCCGCCTCTAGCGGGAGTCACAATGAGCAGTTCTTC. It specifies CATSAASSGSHNEQFF. This chain connects TRBV24-1 to TRBJ2-1; 10 nucleotides agree with TRBD2. V shed 5 bases, J shed 5 bases, and the junction held 8 bases outside the gene matches. The V gene's germline CDR1 is KGHDR and CDR2 SFDVKD. This CDR3 contains 16 residues.

This sequence joins TRBV6-9 and TRBJ2-7; TRBD1 matches at 9 bases. This CDR3 comprises 16 residues. The V gene's germline CDR1 is MNHGY and CDR2 SVAAGI. The V and J ends lost 3 bases and 3 bases, in that order; junction bases with no gene match: 9. The CDR3 DNA sequence: TGTGCCAGCAGTTACGGAATCGGGACAGGGCGCTACGAGCAGTACTTC. Protein product: CASSYGIGTGRYEQYF.

The chain links TRBV5-1 to TRBJ2-1; the D call may be TRBD1 or TRBD2 (5 bases each). The germline gives CDR1 SGHRS, CDR2 YFSETQ. There are 17 residues in the CDR3. V was pared by 6 bases and J by 1 base, with 20 bases between. CDR3 loop: CASTPDRGRVSYNEQFF. DNA for the CDR3: TGCGCCAGCACCCCCGACCGGGGACGGGTGTCCTACAATGAGCAGTTCTTC.

This chain joins TRBV12-3 or TRBV12-4 and TRBJ1-1, with D unresolved. V was trimmed by 2 bases and J by 5 bases, leaving 6 bases between them. The CDR3 length is 12 residues. Here the CDR3 DNA reads TGTGCCAGCAGTTTATGGAGAACTGAAGCTTTCTTT. Translating it yields CASSLWRTEAFF.

This clonotype was observed a few times. The gene calls are TRBV10-1 and TRBJ2-1; TRBD2 aligns across 8 bases. Germline loops: CDR1 WNHNN, CDR2 SYGVQD (reference sequence). The CDR3 length is 18 residues. Losses at the gene ends were 0 bases for V and 7 bases for J; bases not matched to a gene: 14. The CDR3 is CASSESIKRREVNNEQFF. CDR3 in DNA: TGCGCCAGCAGTGAGTCGATTAAGAGGCGGGAGGTAAATAATGAGCAGTTCTTC.

At least ten counts were recorded for this clonotype. This sequence joins TRBV11-3 and TRBJ2-3; 9 bases map to TRBD1. CDR1 is SGHNT and CDR2 is YENEEA in the germline V gene. CDR3 length equals 17 residues. After removal of 5 bases from V and 4 bases from J, the junction contained 13 bases not matched to a gene. The CDR3 DNA follows: TGTGCCAGCAGCCTAAGTGTCGGGACAGGGTCGGCAGATACGCAGTATTTT. Its translation is CASSLSVGTGSADTQYF.

This clonotype was recorded many times. V usage is TRBV6-1 and J usage is TRBJ2-7, with D perhaps matching TRBD2 (6 bases). Trimming took 0 bases from V and 3 from J, leaving 15 bases between them. The CDR3 contains 16 residues. Germline V gene sequence: CDR1 MNHNS, CDR2 SASEGT. As DNA, the CDR3 is TGTGCCAGCAGTGAAGCTACTACGGGAGTTGGCTACGAGCAGTACTTC. This sequence encodes CASSEATTGVGYEQYF.

This clonotype was seen many times. The V call is TRBV11-1, the J call TRBJ2-4; possibly TRBD2 for D (5 bases). The CDR3 spans 14 residues. Germline CDR1 is SGHAT and CDR2 is FQDESV (reference sequence). V lost 0 bases and J 6 bases, leaving 9 bases between the germline ends. The CDR3 is CASSLAGVRNIQYF. In DNA, the CDR3 is TGTGCCAGCAGCTTAGCCGGGGTTAGAAACATTCAGTACTTC.

This clonotype was observed at least ten times. Its ends do not fully match the called genes, so a read error is possible. This chain links TRBV13 with TRBJ1-1; possibly TRBD1 for D (5 bases). CDR1 is PRHDT, CDR2 FYEKMQ, per germline (reference sequence). The CDR3 loop spans 11 amino acids. Here the CDR3 reads CASSLLPQVGF. CDR3 nucleotide sequence: TGTGCCAGCAGCTTACTCCCACAGGTGGGCTTT.

Only a few counts were recorded for this clonotype. CDR3 bases: TGCAGTGCTAGTACCCTCCGGGGGAATTCACCCCTCCACTTT. Translated, it gives CSASTLRGNSPLHF. The rearrangement uses TRBV20-1 and TRBJ1-6; D is possibly TRBD1 (5 bases). This CDR3 is 14 amino acids long. The germline CDR1 and CDR2 sequences are DFQATT and SNEGSKA (reference sequence). Trimming cost V 3 bases and J 7 bases, with 13 bases left between them.

This clonotype was detected a few times. This chain links TRBV19 with TRBJ1-2; a possible D gene is TRBD1 (5 bases). V gave up 8 bases and J gave up 4 bases, with 11 bases separating them. Germline V gene data show CDR1 as LNHDA and CDR2 as SQIVND (reference sequence). The CDR3 contains 12 residues. The CDR3 sequence: CASVTVGYGYTF. CDR3 coding DNA: TGTGCCAGTGTGACAGTCGGCTATGGCTACACCTTC.

This clonotype was observed many times. The V call is TRBV15, the J call TRBJ2-1; 9 nucleotides match TRBD1. Germline V gene lookup returns CDR1 LNHNV and CDR2 YYDKDF (reference sequence). V was pared by 0 bases and J by 3 bases, with 12 bases of the junction left unmatched. The CDR3 consists of 19 residues. CDR3 sequence (DNA): TGTGCCACCAGCAGAGAACGGGACAGGGTTTTATCGGGCTACAATGAGCAGTTCTTC. Translated, it gives CATSRERDRVLSGYNEQFF.

This clonotype showed up many times. The CDR3 is CASSESTGDQPQHF. CDR3 coding DNA: TGCGCCAGCAGTGAGTCGACTGGGGATCAGCCCCAGCATTTT. The chain links TRBV10-2 to TRBJ1-5; D remains ambiguous. The CDR3 runs to 14 residues. Germline lookup yields CDR1 WSHSY and CDR2 SAAADI. V dropped 0 bases and J dropped 5 bases, with 8 bases sitting between them.

This chain uses TRBV19 with TRBJ1-3; D gene uncertain. CDR1 LNHDA and CDR2 SQIVND come from the germline V gene (reference sequence). Trimming took off 10 bases at V and 2 bases at J, with 12 bases between the two ends. The CDR3 totals 13 residues. The CDR3 region has the DNA TGTGCCATCCTCCACCCTGCTGGAAACACCATATATTTT. Protein: CAILHPAGNTIYF.

This clonotype was picked up a small number of times. This chain links TRBV20-1 with TRBJ2-7, with TRBD2 matching over 10 bases. Germline lookup yields CDR1 DFQATT and CDR2 SNEGSKA (reference sequence). Unmatched junction bases numbered 7, after V lost 2 bases and J lost 3 bases. The CDR3 has 15 residues. CDR3 protein: CSARSGASGSYEQYF. CDR3 nucleotides: TGCAGTGCTAGATCGGGGGCTAGCGGGAGCTACGAGCAGTACTTC.

This clonotype was picked up a small number of times. This sequence joins TRBV10-2 and TRBJ2-5; D unclear. Germline V gene sequence: CDR1 WSHSY, CDR2 SAAADI. The CDR3 runs 11 residues. Trimming took off 6 bases at V and 6 bases at J, with 8 bases between the two ends. The CDR3 DNA sequence: TGCGCCAGCAGCCCTTCCCAGACCCAGTACTTC. Translation: CASSPSQTQYF.

This chain links TRBV7-8 with TRBJ1-1; D remains ambiguous. V lost 2 bases to trimming and J lost 6 bases, with 7 bases between them. This CDR3 contains 12 residues. CDR1 SGHVS and CDR2 FQNEAQ come from the germline V gene. This CDR3 is CASSLSGSEAFF. CDR3 coding DNA: TGTGCCAGCAGCTTATCGGGATCTGAAGCTTTCTTT.